A single sample gave rise to the 10 T cell receptor beta chains below, sequenced in a study of tissue T cells after allogeneic stem cell transplantation. Only in-frame clones appear in the TCRdb table, and some are missing; sequencing was by immunoSEQ multiplex PCR. The data show approximately 7,600 clones, under 55% seen once. Described time point: mouse harvest day 7 after allogeneic transplant. Tail vein injection delivered 10^7 T-cell-depleted bone marrow cells and 10^6 splenic CD5+ T cells. Source material: gut tissue. Receptors originate from a female BALB/c mouse given C57BL/6 T cells with graft-versus-host disease after an allogeneic hematopoietic cell transplant.

Comments on this clone: Mouse gene names and germline throughout. From the germline J gene comes the end of the CDR3, since the read stops 1 residue before it. This chain uses TRBV23 with TRBJ1-1; TRBD1 reflects the table's D call only, with no check against the DNA. Germline assignment: CDR1 KGHTA and CDR2 FQNQQP. The CDR3 extends over 13 amino acids. CDR3 DNA, as far as it was read: TGCTCCAGCAGTCAGGGCAGGGGCCCAGAAGTCTTC. This codes for CSSSQGRGPEVF. In full, the CDR3 is CSSSQGRGPEVFF.

Remarks on this clone: Germline and genes here are mouse. The read comes to an end 1 residue before the CDR3 does, leaving the germline J gene to fill in the end. The chain uses TRBV13-2 and TRBJ2-5; a possible D gene is TRBD2 (5 bases). The V and J ends lost 0 bases and 6 bases respectively, with 11 bases between them. From germline, CDR1 is NNHNN and CDR2 SYGAGS (reference sequence). The CDR3 runs 14 residues. The DNA read from the CDR3 is TGTGCCAGCGGTGATGCTGGGAGTCCGGACACCCAGTAC. Residues: CASGDAGSPDTQY. The full CDR3 is CASGDAGSPDTQYF.

This clone has only a few counts. All gene names here are mouse names. The sequence runs out 1 residue before the end of the CDR3; the remainder is reconstructed from the germline J gene. The genes are TRBV26 and TRBJ2-3; 8 bases agree with TRBD1. The CDR3 is made up of 15 amino acids. V trimming: 6 bases; J trimming: 4 bases; junction bases outside the gene matches: 9. Germline CDR1 is KGHPV and CDR2 is FQNQEV (reference sequence). The sequenced CDR3 bases are TGTGCCAGCAGCCGACAGGGGAACCCCTCAGAAACGCTGTAT. It translates to CASSRQGNPSETLY. The CDR3, in full, reads CASSRQGNPSETLYF.

As concerns this clone: The gene names given are mouse names. The sequenced fragment ends 1 residue before the CDR3 boundary, so the rest is inferred from the germline J gene. V is TRBV5 and J is TRBJ1-2; the match to TRBD1 covers 9 bases. The germline CDR1 and CDR2 sequences are LGHNA and YNLKQL (reference sequence). The V gene end was trimmed by 4 bases and the J gene end by 0 bases; junction bases not matched to a gene: 3. The CDR3 length is 15 residues. The sequenced part of the CDR3 DNA is TGTGCCAGCAGCCCCAGGGACAGGGCAAACTCCGACTACACC. Its translation is CASSPRDRANSDYT. The full-length CDR3 reads as CASSPRDRANSDYTF.

In this sample, this clone turned up a few times. The gene names here belong to mouse. Sequencing ends 1 residue short of the CDR3 end; the germline J gene provides the rest. The V call is TRBV26, the J call TRBJ1-4; 7 nucleotides align to TRBD1. This CDR3 comprises 15 residues. V was clipped by 0 bases and J by 2 bases; unmatched bases: 0. Per germline, CDR1 KGHPV and CDR2 FQNQEV (reference sequence). The CDR3 DNA, read in part, is TGTGCCAGCAGTCTGTCGACAGGGTCCAACGAAAGATTATTT. Residues: CASSLSTGSNERLF. The CDR3 reads in full as CASSLSTGSNERLFF.

Concerning this clone itself: Gene labels here are mouse ones. The CDR3 is cut off 1 residue early in the read; its end comes from the germline J gene. The genes are TRBV26 and TRBJ2-1, with D uncertain. Looked up from germline, CDR1 is KGHPV and CDR2 is FQNQEV (reference sequence). The CDR3 totals 13 residues. V lost 2 bases, J lost 3 bases, and 5 bases lay in between. CDR3 loop: CASSLELYAEQFF. The DNA read from the CDR3 is TGTGCCAGCAGTCTGGAACTCTATGCTGAGCAGTTC.

Of note for this clone: Each gene name is a mouse one. Read coverage stops 1 residue before the CDR3 terminus; the germline J gene supplies the remainder. The chain joins TRBV13-2 to TRBJ2-1; 11 bases agree with TRBD2. The CDR3 covers 16 residues. The germline V gene encodes CDR1 NNHNN and CDR2 SYGAGS (reference sequence). Trimming cost V 1 base and J 6 bases; bases outside gene matches: 6. The CDR3 here is CASGDSGTGGRAEQFF. Partial CDR3 DNA: TGTGCCAGCGGTGATTCCGGGACTGGGGGCCGTGCTGAGCAGTTC.

On this clone itself: Gene names and germline match the mouse. The observed sequence ends 1 residue before the CDR3 terminus, with the missing tail filled in from the germline J gene. J is TRBJ2-2 and V is TRBV29; 8 bases fit TRBD1. CDR3 length: 14 residues. V shed 7 bases, J shed 0 bases, and the junction held 1 base outside the gene matches. CDR1 MSHET and CDR2 SYDVDS come from the germline V gene. CDR3 DNA, as far as it was read: TGTGCTAGCAAACAGGGGGCAAACACCGGGCAGCTCTAC. This sequence encodes CASKQGANTGQLY. The whole CDR3 is CASKQGANTGQLYF. The full variable domain, in which reference TRBV29 and TRBJ2-2 provide the parts outside the CDR3, is DMKVTQMPRYLIKRMGENVLLECGQDMSHETMYWYRQDPGLGLQLIYISYDVDSNSEGDIPKGYRVSRKKREHFSLILDSAKTNQTSVYFCASKQGANTGQLYFGEGSKLTVL.

For this clone: Mouse germline and gene names are used. The CDR3 DNA, read in part, is TGTGGGGGGACATCTAACTATGCTGAGCAGTTC. It encodes CGGTSNYAEQF. From start to end, the CDR3 is CGGTSNYAEQFF. The gene calls are TRBV20 and TRBJ2-1; D is perhaps TRBD1 (6 bases). The read terminates 1 residue ahead of where the CDR3 ends, so the germline J gene completes it. The CDR3 sequence is 12 residues long. The germline CDR1 and CDR2 sequences are GFQATS and STVNSAI.

In its sample, this clone was seen a few times. The listed genes are named as in mouse. The read comes to an end 1 residue before the CDR3 does, leaving the germline J gene to fill in the end. This chain connects TRBV23 to TRBJ2-7; the table names TRBD1, a call not compared with the DNA. Germline V CDR1 and CDR2: KGHTA, FQNQQP. CDR3 length: 12 amino acids. CDR3 loop: CSSSQDIYEQYF. The DNA read from the CDR3 is TGCTCCAGCAGTCAAGACATCTATGAACAGTAC.